The sequence of this T cell receptor (beta chain) was determined in a study of blood T cell repertoires in COVID-19. TCRdb's table, derived via immunoSEQ multiplex PCR, lists solely in-frame clones and lacks some. Of about 270,000 clones listed, 85% to 90% are singletons. The clonotype originates from a woman aged 25 to 45 with acute COVID-19. The specimen sequenced was PBMCs or T cells enriched from blood (not recorded which).

CDR3 residues: CASSHRDSSNQPQHF. For the CDR3, the DNA is TGTGCCAGTAGTCACCGGGACAGTAGCAATCAGCCCCAGCATTTT. The genes are TRBV19 and TRBJ1-5; 7 bases are shared with TRBD1. V lost 5 bases to trimming and J lost 0 bases; unmatched junction nucleotides: 4. The CDR3 contains 15 residues. Per germline, CDR1 LNHDA and CDR2 SQIVND (reference sequence).